This paragraph covers one T cell receptor (beta chain) sequence. Which antigen it targets is not known. The sample holds no much larger clone one base away, and base qualities are not on file. These data come from a study of CD8 T cells in ankylosing spondylitis (dated by TCRdb to the late 2010s). Describing the broader study: T cell receptor beta repertoires were profiled in healthy donors and ankylosing spondylitis patients so that disease-linked TCR variants could be found. The full study cohort comprised some 27 ankylosing spondylitis patients and 110 or so healthy donors. Samples of peripheral blood were taken, and for ankylosing spondylitis patients, synovial fluid was collected as well.

What the study reported, not specific to this receptor: The disease-linked clones were reported as significantly enriched in matched synovial fluid samples from ankylosing spondylitis patients. Some of the motif variants had been reported before in the synovial fluid and blood of reactive arthritis patients, a finding that suggests common disease-initiation mechanisms. The disease-linked clones had a CD8+ phenotype and were found at relatively low frequencies in peripheral blood. Blood from ankylosing spondylitis patients appeared to be characterized by a TCR beta motif composed of eight highly homologous amino acid variants.

Sequenced using an Illumina HiSeq 2500. TCR beta libraries were prepared by quantitative 5'-RACE with molecular barcodes. In the authors' own workflow: To identify disease-linked TCR variants, a new computational method was used, one built on a probabilistic model of VDJ rearrangement. The raw public data were reprocessed by TCRdb itself: fastp quality trimming at Q25, MiXCR clonotype calling, in-frame beta chains only. Under each unique CDR3 protein, matching rows form one entry showing the most common genes and DNA. TCRdb, rather than the study authors, made the V and J calls. For this sample there are under 550,000 distinct CDR3 sequences; more than 25% appear just once. Roughly 0.8% of the sample belongs to the ten largest clones. V loses 6 bases, J loses 8 bases, and the germline ends lie 18 bases apart. From the germline V gene, CDR1 is MGHDK and CDR2 is SYGVNS. The CDR3 sequence holds 14 residues, the cysteine and phenylalanine included. Solely the CDR3 DNA is kept, with 42 bases framed from the first base.

The chain is made from TRBV25-1 and TRBJ2-3; a weak D assignment points to TRBD1 (6 bases agree). Sequencing was carried out using blood, either unsorted or a sorted T cell fraction (not recorded which). The sequence derives from a male donor with ankylosing spondylitis. The encoded CDR3 is CASRQTGLIGTQYF. At the DNA level, the sequence is TGTGCCAGCAGACAGACAGGTTTAATTGGTACGCAGTATTTT. The variable domain in full, with residues beyond the CDR3 obtained from the reference TRBV25-1 and TRBJ2-3 genes, is EADIYQTPRYLVIGTGKKITLECSQTMGHDKMYWYQQDPGMELHLIHYSYGVNSTEKGDLSSESTVSRIRTEHFPLTLESARPSHTSQYLCASRQTGLIGTQYFGPGTRLTVL.